Described below is a single T cell receptor beta chain sequence and its context. As yet, its antigen is unknown. V lost 6 bases and J lost 0; bases outside the gene matches: 9. The CDR3 is made up of 16 amino acids. CDR1 is LNHDA, CDR2 SQIVND, per germline (reference sequence). The protocol was immunoSEQ multiplex PCR, while the TCRdb copy is restricted to in-frame clones and leaves out a portion. The table records 55,000 to 60,000 clones, roughly 77% of them present only once. This sample was taken from a study of OX40 agonist ivuxolimab in advanced cancers. For the study at large: Partial responses occurred in Three dose-escalation patients, one with hepatocellular carcinoma and two with cutaneous melanoma. The study's findings and limits: More expanded clones were seen, on average, in CD8+ T cells than in CD4+. Clonal expansion by week 6 occurred in CD4+ and CD8+ blood T cells (at 0.1 to 3.0 mg/kg).

V usage is TRBV19 and J usage is TRBJ1-2, with 8 bases lining up with TRBD1. Sequenced here: CD4+ or CD8+ T cells sorted from blood, sampled in a trial of the OX40 agonist ivuxolimab. The source is an adult with an advanced solid tumor such as melanoma, head and neck, liver or kidney cancer. The CDR3 DNA follows: TGTGCCAGTAGCGGGACGTGGACAGGGACTAACTATGGCTACACCTTC. Amino acid sequence: CASSGTWTGTNYGYTF.